Detailed here is one T cell receptor (beta chain). Its antigen target is currently unknown. Per-nucleotide qualities are absent, and no much larger clonotype sits a single base away. This specimen belongs to a study of T cell clonotyping in hematopoietic cell transplantation (dated by TCRdb to the early 2020s). Study-wide context: In the study, around 130 blood samples were gathered from 30 to 40 consecutive transplant recipients and their related donors. Patient recruitment ran from late 2015 to early 2017, and follow-up continued until September 2020 or death.

The immunoSEQ assay, a bias-controlled multiplex PCR with V- and J-specific primers, was used to amplify TCR beta CDR3 regions from genomic DNA. A proprietary barcode and Illumina adapter sequences were added to the CDR3 amplicons in a second PCR step. An Illumina MiSeq instrument was used for sequencing of the CDR3 libraries. In the original analysis: Export and quality control were done with immunoSEQ Analyzer 3.0, while downstream analyses used R Bioconductor and Immunarch. Only productive rearrangements within the normalized downsampled data set were used in the calculation of repertoire metrics. Clonotypes larger than 5 templates in the normalized cohort were defined as pathologically expanded. The Inverse Simpson Index was used to measure repertoire diversity. CMV-specificity analyses were carried out on the non-normalized data set to capture all clonotypes. What TCRdb holds here is the immuneACCESS table cut down to in-frame rearrangements. Part of the clones is not present; checked against another copy, under half of the missing clones reflect an unresolved V gene, and the others are unexplained. The V and J calls and clone size are taken from that table; D and trimming were inferred from the DNA. The sample records about 3,800 clones, about three quarters of which are singletons. The ten biggest clones cover roughly 34% of the sample.

Broad study findings and their caveats: Inverse Simpson Index values from donors and from recipients before transplant predicted broader TCR repertoire diversity after transplant. After transplant, TCR diversity in recipients dropped, and pathologically expanded clonotypes increased progressively from day 30 to day 180. Sample size was limited, and cells were not sorted, so CD4 and CD8 repertoire contributions could not be separated. Only a small fraction of recipient repertoires overlapped donor repertoires, with over 97% appearing de novo at the given depth.

In light of the paper, this sample's time point label describes: 100 days after allo-HCT. Blood samples were obtained from recipients approximately 28 days before transplant and at days 30, 100 and 180 after transplant. Using Nuclei Lysis Solution, genomic DNA was extracted from unfractionated peripheral blood mononuclear cells that were either fresh or cryopreserved. The sequence derives from a male patient in his fifties who had an allogeneic stem cell transplant from an unrelated donor, so the T cells may come from the graft donor. Some clones in this sample may be carry-over from other donors' samples. The material was peripheral blood mononuclear cells, obtained 100 days after allogeneic stem cell transplant.

The encoded CDR3 is CASSQKQGEHQPQHF. The sequenced DNA: TGCGCCAGCAGCCAGAAACAGGGGGAACATCAGCCCCAGCATTTT. The chain joins TRBV5-1 to TRBJ1-5, with TRBD1 matching 8 junction bases. At the junction V is shortened by 4 bases and J by 5 bases; bases outside the gene matches: 8. The CDR3, from cysteine to phenylalanine, totals 15 residues. Solely the CDR3 DNA is kept, with 45 bases framed from the first base. For CDR1 and CDR2, the germline V gene lists SGHRS and YFSETQ.